One and the same sample provided the 21 T cell receptor beta chains below, sequenced in a study of response to subunit inactivated influenza vaccine. MiXCR, applied by TCRdb to the RT-PCR reads, yields one record per CDR3 protein. The profile shows about 190,000 distinct CDR3 sequences, approximately 15% of them singletons. The sample was CD8+ T cells sorted from PBMCs, taken 5 days after vaccination. These receptors all come from a man aged 45-65 years who received an inactivated influenza vaccine.

This clonotype was seen ten or more times. This chain links TRBV5-1 with TRBJ2-2; TRBD2 matches 11 bases. Germline CDR1 SGHRS, CDR2 YFSETQ. V lost 8 bases and J lost 4; bases outside the gene matches: 10. This CDR3 has 16 amino acids. The CDR3: CASWPSGRLSTGELFF. CDR3 nucleotides: TGCGCCAGTTGGCCTAGCGGGAGGCTGAGCACCGGGGAGCTGTTTTTT.

This rearrangement joins TRBV28 to TRBJ2-7; 8 nucleotides align to TRBD1. The CDR3 covers 14 residues. The V gene's germline CDR1 is MDHEN and CDR2 SYDVKM. With V trimmed by 6 bases and J by 3 bases, 7 bases remained unmatched. CDR3 DNA sequence: TGTGCCAGCAGCCCTCGGACAGGGCGCTACGAGCAGTACTTC. This translates into CASSPRTGRYEQYF.

CDR3 in DNA: TGCGCCAGCACCCAAAGCGGTTCATACGAGCAGTACTTC. Its translation: CASTQSGSYEQYF. The V call is TRBV5-1, the J call TRBJ2-7, with TRBD2 as a possible D gene (5 bases). Germline V gives CDR1 SGHRS, CDR2 YFSETQ. The ends were cut back, 6 bases at V and 4 bases at J, with 14 bases in the middle. The CDR3 is 13 residues long. Supplemented by reference TRBV5-1 and TRBJ2-7, the full variable domain reads KAGVTQTPRYLIKTRGQQVTLSCSPISGHRSVSWYQQTPGQGLQFLFEYFSETQRNKGNFPGRFSGRQFSNSRSEMNVSTLELGDSALYLCASTQSGSYEQYFGPGTRLTVT.

The chain combines TRBV11-2 with TRBJ2-3, with D possibly being TRBD2 (5 bases). V was trimmed by 2 bases and J by 6 bases, leaving 9 bases between them. The CDR3 contains 13 residues. CDR1 and CDR2 from the germline V gene are SGHAT and FQNNGV. In DNA, the CDR3 is TGTGCCAGCAGCTTAAAACTAGGGGATACGCAGTATTTT. Translating it yields CASSLKLGDTQYF.

This clonotype occurred a few times. In DNA, the CDR3 is TGCGCCAGCAGGACCGGGACAGGGGGCTTAACTGAAGCTTTCTTT. Amino acids: CASRTGTGGLTEAFF. This chain links TRBV5-1 with TRBJ1-1; 12 positions match TRBD1. Per the germline V gene, CDR1 is SGHRS and CDR2 is YFSETQ. V gave up 5 bases and J gave up 5 bases; unmatched junction bases: 7. This CDR3 has 15 residues.

There are a few counts of this clonotype. The J gene is TRBJ1-2, the V gene TRBV18; TRBD1 might be the D (5 bases). Germline V gene lookup returns CDR1 KGHSH and CDR2 LQKENI. This CDR3 is built from 14 residues. V dropped 2 bases and J dropped 4 bases, with 11 bases sitting between them. This CDR3 reads CASSPTGNLYGYTF. As DNA, the CDR3 is TGTGCCAGCTCACCAACAGGAAATCTCTATGGCTACACCTTC.

This clonotype was observed a few times. The gene calls are TRBV2 and TRBJ2-7, with D perhaps being TRBD1 or TRBD2 (6 bases each). The length of the CDR3 is 13 residues. The germline V gene encodes CDR1 SNHLY and CDR2 FYNNEI. V lost 8 bases to trimming and J lost 6 bases, with 17 bases between them. The CDR3 region has the DNA TGTGCCAGCCTCAGGGGAGGAAGGCCCGAGCAGTACTTC. Protein: CASLRGGRPEQYF.

This clonotype was seen at least ten times. The chain combines TRBV29-1 with TRBJ1-2; tentatively, D is TRBD1 (5 bases). Trimming pared 0 bases from V and 4 bases from J, leaving 12 bases between. Germline-derived CDR1 and CDR2 are SQVTM and ANQGSEA. This CDR3 has 14 amino acids. The CDR3 coding sequence is TGCAGCGTTGAAGATCTTCCGCAGGGCTATGGCTACACCTTC. Its protein product is CSVEDLPQGYGYTF.

This clonotype was found a few times. The rearrangement uses TRBV30 and TRBJ2-6; D is undetermined. CDR1 and CDR2 (germline): GTSNPN, SVGIG (reference sequence). Trimming removed 3 bases from V and 1 base from J, with 16 bases in between. The CDR3 totals 17 residues. In DNA, the CDR3 is TGTGCCTGGAGCAAAGGGTCTGGCTTGTCTGGGGCCAACGTCCTGACTTTC. Its translation: CAWSKGSGLSGANVLTF.

The chain combines TRBV25-1 with TRBJ2-1; a weak D match, TRBD1 (6 bases). The germline CDR1 and CDR2 sequences are MGHDK and SYGVNS. Trimming left V 8 bases short and J 9 bases short, with 14 bases between. This CDR3 has 12 amino acids. The CDR3 nucleotides read TGTGCCAGCCGCCAGGGGATTTTTGAGCAGTTCTTC. The encoded protein is CASRQGIFEQFF.

This clonotype was found many times. CDR3 protein: CASSLLAGTQETQYF. The CDR3 DNA sequence: TGTGCCAGCAGCTTACTAGCGGGGACACAAGAGACCCAGTACTTC. The rearrangement joins TRBV7-2 to TRBJ2-5; 9 bases agree with TRBD2. The V and J ends lost 2 bases and 2 bases, in that order; junction bases with no gene match: 3. CDR1 is SGHTA and CDR2 is FQGNSA in the germline V gene. The length of the CDR3 is 15 residues. Drawing the rest from reference TRBV7-2 and TRBJ2-5, the complete variable domain is GAGVSQSPSNKVTEKGKDVELRCDPISGHTALYWYRQSLGQGLEFLIYFQGNSAPDKSGLPSDRFSAERTGGSVSTLTIQRTQQEDSAVYLCASSLLAGTQETQYFGPGTRLLVL.

The CDR3 DNA reads TGTGCCACTCTAGCGGGGACCTTCTACGAGCAGTACTTC. Translating it yields CATLAGTFYEQYF. The V and J genes are TRBV6-1 and TRBJ2-7; the match to TRBD2 covers 9 bases. CDR3 size: 13 residues. Germline CDR1 MNHNS, CDR2 SASEGT. V gave up 10 bases and J gave up 3 bases; unmatched junction bases: 7.

The genes are TRBV27 and TRBJ2-1; the D call may be TRBD1 or TRBD2 (6 bases each). CDR1 is MNHEY and CDR2 is SMNVEV in the germline V gene (reference sequence). Trimming removed 6 bases at V and 4 bases at J, with 16 bases between. CDR3 length equals 15 residues. The CDR3 nucleotides read TGTGCCAGCAGCCGAGGGGGACTGGGATACAATGAGCAGTTCTTC. The encoded protein is CASSRGGLGYNEQFF.

The V gene is TRBV12-3 or TRBV12-4, the J gene TRBJ2-4; D gene uncertain. V shed 2 bases and J shed 2 bases, with 7 bases lying between them. The CDR3 is 14 residues long. CDR3 loop: CASSLHLTKNIQYF. The CDR3 region has the DNA TGTGCCAGCAGTTTACATCTGACCAAAAACATTCAGTACTTC.

In this sample, this clonotype turned up many times. The chain employs TRBV9 and TRBJ2-2; D unresolved. CDR1 SGDLS and CDR2 YYNGEE come from the germline V gene. The V end was cut by 5 bases, the J end by 5 bases, with 10 bases between. This CDR3 has 13 amino acids. The CDR3 DNA reads TGTGCCAGCAGAGGGATACGTACCGGGGAGCTGTTTTTT. Translated: CASRGIRTGELFF.

This chain uses TRBV21-1 with TRBJ2-7; the table assigns TRBD1, which was not confirmed against the DNA. TRBV21-1 is a pseudogene locus. The CDR3 covers 14 residues. The CDR3 nucleotides read TGTGCCAGCAGCTCGGGACTAGGGTTCCACGAGCAGTACTTC. Its protein is CASSSGLGFHEQYF.

The chain joins TRBV6-5 to TRBJ2-1, with unresolved D. The CDR3 extends over 15 amino acids. Germline CDR1 is MNHEY and CDR2 is SVGAGI. Trimming pared 6 bases from V and 0 bases from J, leaving 12 bases between. Written as DNA, the CDR3 is TGTGCCAGCAGACTCGCCGCGAGCTCCTACAATGAGCAGTTCTTC. Protein: CASRLAASSYNEQFF.

This clonotype was observed many times. The chain joins TRBV20-1 to TRBJ2-1; no definite D call. Deletions cut 5 bases from V and 8 bases from J, with 19 bases between. CDR1 and CDR2 from the germline V gene are DFQATT and SNEGSKA (reference sequence). The CDR3 loop spans 14 amino acids. The CDR3 is CSARRPPRIDEQFF. The CDR3 DNA sequence: TGCAGTGCTCGCCGCCCCCCTAGAATCGATGAGCAGTTCTTC.

This clonotype occurred many times. The rearrangement links TRBV29-1 to TRBJ1-1; D is perhaps TRBD1 (5 bases). The CDR3 extends over 12 amino acids. Trimming took 7 bases from V and 11 from J, leaving 20 bases between them. Germline lookup yields CDR1 SQVTM and CDR2 ANQGSEA. CDR3 loop: CSAGTGGIEAFF. As DNA, the CDR3 is TGCAGCGCCGGGACCGGGGGGATTGAGGCTTTCTTT.

The genes are TRBV5-1 and TRBJ2-1, with 10 positions matching TRBD2. Germline V lookup: CDR1 SGHRS, CDR2 YFSETQ. After removal of 4 bases from V and 4 bases from J, the junction contained 8 bases not matched to a gene. The CDR3 extends over 16 amino acids. This CDR3 is CASSTSGTSVYNEQFF. CDR3 DNA: TGCGCCAGCAGCACATCCGGGACTAGCGTGTACAATGAGCAGTTCTTC.

This clonotype appeared a few times. The V gene is TRBV7-8, the J gene TRBJ2-1; possible D gene TRBD2, 6 bases. This CDR3 spans 16 amino acids. Trimming took off 5 bases at V and 7 bases at J, with 21 bases between the two ends. The V gene's germline CDR1 is SGHVS and CDR2 FQNEAQ. The CDR3 nucleotides read TGTGCCAGCAGCCCCAGTTTAACGGGAGTCGTTAATGAGCAGTTCTTC. As protein: CASSPSLTGVVNEQFF. Full variable domain (outside the CDR3, taken from reference TRBV7-8 and TRBJ2-1): GAGVSQSPRYKVAKRGQDVALRCDPISGHVSLFWYQQALGQGPEFLTYFQNEAQLDKSGLPSDRFFAERPEGSVSTLKIQRTQQEDSAVYLCASSPSLTGVVNEQFFGPGTRLTVL.